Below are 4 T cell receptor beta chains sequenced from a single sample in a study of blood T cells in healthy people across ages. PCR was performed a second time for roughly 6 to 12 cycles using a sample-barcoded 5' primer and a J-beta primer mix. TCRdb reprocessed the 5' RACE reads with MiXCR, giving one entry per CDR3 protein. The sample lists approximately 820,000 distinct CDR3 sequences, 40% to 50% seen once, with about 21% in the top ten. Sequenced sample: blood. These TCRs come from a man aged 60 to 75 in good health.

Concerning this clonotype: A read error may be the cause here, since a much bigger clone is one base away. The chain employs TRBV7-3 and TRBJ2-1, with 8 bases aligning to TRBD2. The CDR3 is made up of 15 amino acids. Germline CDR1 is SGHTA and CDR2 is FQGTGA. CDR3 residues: CASSLLAGPYNGQFF. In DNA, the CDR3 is TGTGCCAGCAGCTTATTAGCGGGACCGTACAATGGGCAGTTCTTC.

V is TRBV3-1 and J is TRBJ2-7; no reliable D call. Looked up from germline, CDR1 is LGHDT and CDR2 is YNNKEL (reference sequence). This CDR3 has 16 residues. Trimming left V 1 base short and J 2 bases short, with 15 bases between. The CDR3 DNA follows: TGTGCCAGCAGCCAAGGTCCGCTCTACAGAGCCTACGAGCAGTACTTC. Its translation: CASSQGPLYRAYEQYF.

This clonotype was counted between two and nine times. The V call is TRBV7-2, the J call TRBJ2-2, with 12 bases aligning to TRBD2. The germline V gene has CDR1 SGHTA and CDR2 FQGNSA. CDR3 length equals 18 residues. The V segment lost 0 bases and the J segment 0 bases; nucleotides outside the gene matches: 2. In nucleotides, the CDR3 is TGTGCCAGCAGCTTAGCCCTAGCGGGGGGGCCGAACACCGGGGAGCTGTTTTTT. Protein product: CASSLALAGGPNTGELFF.

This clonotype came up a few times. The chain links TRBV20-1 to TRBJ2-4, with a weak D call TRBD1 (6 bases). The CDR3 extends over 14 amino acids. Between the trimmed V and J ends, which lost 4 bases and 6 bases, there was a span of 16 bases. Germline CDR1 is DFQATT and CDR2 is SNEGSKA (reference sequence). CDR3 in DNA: TGCAGTGCTATTGACTCACAGGGCGTAAACATTCAGTACTTC. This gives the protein CSAIDSQGVNIQYF.